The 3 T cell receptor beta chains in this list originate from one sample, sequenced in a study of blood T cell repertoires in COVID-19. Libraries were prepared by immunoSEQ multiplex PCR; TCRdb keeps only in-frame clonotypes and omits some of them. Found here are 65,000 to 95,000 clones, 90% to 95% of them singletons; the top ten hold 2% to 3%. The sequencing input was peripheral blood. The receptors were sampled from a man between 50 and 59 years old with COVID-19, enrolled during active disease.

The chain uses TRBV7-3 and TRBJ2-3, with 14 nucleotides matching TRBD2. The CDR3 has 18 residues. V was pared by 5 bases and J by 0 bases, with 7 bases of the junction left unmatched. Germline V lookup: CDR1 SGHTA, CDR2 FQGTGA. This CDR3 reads CASSPTSGRAGSTDTQYF. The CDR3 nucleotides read TGTGCCAGCAGCCCGACTAGCGGGAGGGCCGGGAGCACAGATACGCAGTATTTT.

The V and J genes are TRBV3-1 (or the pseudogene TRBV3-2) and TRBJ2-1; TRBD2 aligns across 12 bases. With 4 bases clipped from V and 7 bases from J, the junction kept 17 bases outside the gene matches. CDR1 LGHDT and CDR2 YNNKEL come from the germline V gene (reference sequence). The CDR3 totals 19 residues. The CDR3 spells CASSPRQGLAGGPGNEQFF. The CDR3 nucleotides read TGTGCCAGCAGCCCAAGGCAGGGGCTAGCGGGAGGGCCCGGTAATGAGCAGTTCTTC.

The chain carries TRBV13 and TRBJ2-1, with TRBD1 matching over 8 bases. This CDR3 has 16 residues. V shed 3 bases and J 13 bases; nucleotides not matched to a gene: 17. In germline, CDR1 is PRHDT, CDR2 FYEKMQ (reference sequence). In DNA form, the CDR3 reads TGTGCCAGCAGCTTTCTCCCGGGTTGGACAGGGTTCATTCAGTTCTTC. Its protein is CASSFLPGWTGFIQFF.